The 22 T cell receptor beta chains in this list originate from one sample, sequenced in a study of T-cell reconstitution after alpha-beta-depleted transplantation in children. As it was prepared, the TCRbeta library received unique molecular identifiers. TCRdb passed the PCR reads through MiXCR, listing each CDR3 protein once. The data hold 95,000 to 150,000 distinct CDR3 sequences, with 23% observed a single time. The sequenced sample was PBMCs, mostly from graft donor cells, obtained 180 days after TCRalphabeta/CD19-depleted stem cell transplant. The receptor source for this set is a male patient aged 2 to 9 who had a stem cell transplant for chronic granulomatous disease, so the T cells may come from the graft donor.

This clonotype was picked up a small number of times. One end of the junction is discordant with germline, which a read error may explain. V gene TRBV29-1 combines with J gene TRBJ2-1; D is ambiguous. The CDR3 covers 13 residues. Looked up from germline, CDR1 is SQVTM and CDR2 is ANQGSEA. The CDR3 DNA reads TGCAGCGTAGAAGGACGTAAATACAATGAGCAGTTCTTC. Protein product: CSVEGRKYNEQFF.

The sample holds many counts of this clonotype. This sequence joins TRBV28 and TRBJ2-2; 11 bases map to TRBD2. The CDR3 length is 21 residues. The trim removed 5 bases at V and 2 bases at J, leaving 19 bases unmatched. Germline V gene sequence: CDR1 MDHEN, CDR2 SYDVKM. The CDR3 region has the DNA TGTGCCAGCAGTCGCCGGCCTAAATTAGCGGGAGGGGGGATTAACACCGGGGAGCTGTTTTTT. Amino acids: CASSRRPKLAGGGINTGELFF.

This clonotype occurred a few times. The gene calls are TRBV21-1 and TRBJ2-3; the DNA was not compared with TRBD2, the D call given in the table. TRBV21-1 is termed a pseudogene. The CDR3 totals 17 residues. CDR3 in DNA: TGTGCCAGCAGACCAGGGGCTAGCGGGAGTAGCACAGATACGCAGTATTTT. Amino acids: CASRPGASGSSTDTQYF.

V gene TRBV5-1 combines with J gene TRBJ2-1; D is tentatively TRBD1 or TRBD2 (6 bases each). V was trimmed by 5 bases and J by 9 bases, leaving 18 bases between them. Germline V lookup: CDR1 SGHRS, CDR2 YFSETQ. This CDR3 region has 14 residues. The CDR3 nucleotides read TGCGCCAGCAGGCCGGGGGCGGTCGTTTTTGAGCAGTTCTTC. Encoded protein: CASRPGAVVFEQFF.

This clonotype was recorded a few times. The chain combines TRBV20-1 with TRBJ2-3; TRBD1 might be the D (8 bases). This CDR3 is built from 14 residues. CDR1 DFQATT and CDR2 SNEGSKA come from the germline V gene (reference sequence). Trimming stripped 1 base from V and 6 bases from J, with 14 bases between. Here the CDR3 reads CSARGTGRGDTQYF. The CDR3 bases are TGCAGTGCTAGAGGGACAGGGCGGGGGGATACGCAGTATTTT.

The V and J genes are TRBV20-1 and TRBJ2-5, with D unresolved. Germline CDR1 and CDR2: DFQATT and SNEGSKA (reference sequence). The CDR3 contains 11 residues. The germline V and J ends were trimmed by 3 bases and 1 base, with 3 bases remaining between them. The CDR3 DNA reads as TGCAGTGCTAGTCTCCAAGAGACCCAGTACTTC. Protein sequence: CSASLQETQYF.

This clonotype was observed at least ten times. V and J are TRBV11-2 and TRBJ2-3, with D possibly called TRBD1 or TRBD2 (5 bases each). Germline CDR1 reads SGHAT; CDR2 reads FQNNGV. CDR3 length: 19 residues. V was trimmed by 2 bases and J by 2 bases, leaving 23 bases between them. CDR3 sequence reads: CASSLRGPSTWSVTDTQYF. The CDR3 DNA reads TGTGCCAGCAGCTTAAGGGGACCGAGTACCTGGTCCGTCACAGATACGCAGTATTTT.

CDR3 region: CASGGDLSSYNEQFF. CDR3 sequence (DNA): TGTGCCAGCGGTGGGGACCTTAGCTCCTACAATGAGCAGTTCTTC. The chain recombines TRBV7-2 with TRBJ2-1; D is possibly TRBD1 or TRBD2 (5 bases each). Germline CDR1 reads SGHTA; CDR2 reads FQGNSA. This CDR3 has 15 residues. V lost 8 bases to trimming and J lost 0 bases, with 14 bases between them.

The chain uses TRBV5-5 and TRBJ2-7; D is unclear. Per germline, CDR1 SGHKS and CDR2 YYEKEE (reference sequence). V was shortened by 1 base and J by 7 bases, with 15 bases between the two germline ends. The CDR3 covers 14 residues. The CDR3 sequence: CASSLLETRQEQYF. The CDR3 DNA follows: TGTGCCAGCAGCTTGTTGGAGACCAGGCAGGAGCAGTACTTC.

This clonotype was seen at least ten times. The CDR3 DNA sequence: TGTGCCACCAGCAGACGCTCGGGACTTGATACTGTAGAGACCCAGTACTTC. Its translation is CATSRRSGLDTVETQYF. The genes are TRBV15 and TRBJ2-5; D may be TRBD2 (6 bases). This CDR3 region has 17 residues. Trimming removed 2 bases from V and 4 bases from J, with 20 bases in between. Germline V gene sequence: CDR1 LNHNV, CDR2 YYDKDF (reference sequence). The full variable domain, completed using reference TRBV15 and TRBJ2-5, is DAMVIQNPRYQVTQFGKPVTLSCSQTLNHNVMYWYQQKSSQAPKLLFHYYDKDFNNEADTPDNFQSRRPNTSFCFLDIRSPGLGDTAMYLCATSRRSGLDTVETQYFGPGTRLLVL.

This clonotype has a count of ten or more. One junction end does not reproduce the germline sequence, and a read error may be involved. The V gene is TRBV7-2, the J gene TRBJ2-1; possibly TRBD2 for D (6 bases). The CDR3 length is 11 residues. Germline CDR1 and CDR2: SGHTA and FQGNSA. The CDR3 bases are TGTGCCAGCAGCTTGTTGGGGGGTGGGGTCTTC. Translated: CASSLLGGGVF.

This clonotype was seen at least ten times. V is TRBV29-1 and J is TRBJ2-5; maybe TRBD2 (5 bases). CDR1 SQVTM and CDR2 ANQGSEA come from the germline V gene. The CDR3 is made up of 12 amino acids. V was clipped by 6 bases and J by 1 base, with 9 bases between them. The CDR3 is CSVYGLQETQYF. The DNA for the CDR3 is TGCAGCGTGTATGGACTCCAAGAGACCCAGTACTTC.

This clonotype appeared a few times. The genes are TRBV12-3 or TRBV12-4 and TRBJ2-7; tentatively, D is TRBD2 (6 bases). The CDR3 is 13 amino acids. The V end lost 6 bases, the J end lost 2 bases, and 11 bases lay between the germline ends. The CDR3 reads CASRRDPTYEQYF. For the CDR3, the DNA is TGTGCCAGCAGGCGGGACCCAACCTACGAGCAGTACTTC.

This clonotype was picked up many times. The chain uses TRBV7-8 and TRBJ1-2, with D possibly TRBD1 on 5 matching bases. V was clipped by 1 base and J by 2 bases, with 8 bases between them. From germline, CDR1 is SGHVS and CDR2 FQNEAQ. CDR3 size: 14 residues. CDR3 sequence: CASSLVRGNYGYTF. The CDR3, as DNA: TGTGCCAGCAGCTTAGTTCGGGGGAACTATGGCTACACCTTC.

At least ten counts were recorded for this clonotype. This chain uses TRBV9 with TRBJ2-2, with 9 bases fitting TRBD1. The CDR3 contains 18 residues. Per germline, CDR1 SGDLS and CDR2 YYNGEE. Trimming at V came to 3 bases and at J to 4 bases, leaving 13 bases not matched to a gene. The chain's CDR3 is CASSASRDRVRATGELFF. The CDR3 DNA reads TGTGCCAGCAGCGCGTCCCGGGACAGGGTTAGGGCCACCGGGGAGCTGTTTTTT.

This clonotype was seen a few times. The chain recombines TRBV5-1 with TRBJ1-2, with TRBD1 identical over 10 bases. Per the germline V gene, CDR1 is SGHRS and CDR2 is YFSETQ. The CDR3 totals 14 residues. V was pared by 3 bases and J by 7 bases, with 6 bases of the junction left unmatched. The CDR3 region has the DNA TGCGCCAGCAGCTGGACAGGGGGAGAGCGTGGCTACACCTTC. It codes for CASSWTGGERGYTF.

The chain is built from TRBV10-3 and TRBJ1-2; tentative D call: TRBD1 (5 bases). Trimming left V 3 bases short and J 4 bases short, with 9 bases between. This CDR3 contains 13 residues. Germline V gives CDR1 ENHRY, CDR2 SYGVKD. CDR3 residues: CAISEQEIYGYTF. The CDR3 DNA follows: TGTGCCATCAGTGAACAGGAAATCTATGGCTACACCTTC.

In this sample, this clonotype turned up many times. The chain is built from TRBV5-6 and TRBJ2-7; D is unresolved. The CDR3 is made up of 16 amino acids. The germline V gene has CDR1 SGHDT and CDR2 YYEEEE. Trimming cost V 0 bases and J 5 bases, with 18 bases left between them. This chain's CDR3 is CASSLAGFSVSHEQYF. The CDR3 DNA is TGTGCCAGCAGCTTGGCCGGGTTCTCTGTTTCCCACGAGCAGTACTTC.

In its sample, this clonotype was seen many times. Here the CDR3 DNA reads TGCGCCAGCAGCTTGGTCGGGACAGGGGGCGGGTCGGGCACTGAAGCTTTCTTT. The encoded protein is CASSLVGTGGGSGTEAFF. This sequence joins TRBV5-1 and TRBJ1-1; 12 nucleotides match TRBD1. CDR3 size: 18 residues. V was pared by 0 bases and J by 4 bases, with 10 bases of the junction left unmatched. Germline-derived CDR1 and CDR2 are SGHRS and YFSETQ.

The chain links TRBV5-1 to TRBJ1-5; 8 bases align to TRBD1. The length of the CDR3 is 14 residues. With V trimmed by 4 bases and J by 3 bases, 3 bases remained unmatched. The V gene's germline CDR1 is SGHRS and CDR2 YFSETQ. As DNA, the CDR3 is TGCGCCAGCAGCCCAGGGGGCGTCAATCAGCCCCAGCATTTT. This sequence encodes CASSPGGVNQPQHF.

This clonotype has ten or more counts. The chain employs TRBV5-1 and TRBJ2-1; 12 nucleotides agree with TRBD2. CDR1 is SGHRS and CDR2 is YFSETQ in the germline V gene. This CDR3 region has 21 residues. V shed 1 base and J 0 bases; nucleotides not matched to a gene: 14. In DNA, the CDR3 is TGCGCCAGCAGCTTGTGGCTTTTGGGGACTAGCGGGTTGAGCTCCTACAATGAGCAGTTCTTC. Translated, it gives CASSLWLLGTSGLSSYNEQFF.

This clonotype was seen ten or more times. The chain carries TRBV20-1 and TRBJ2-7; TRBD1 or TRBD2 may be the D gene (5 bases each). The V gene's germline CDR1 is DFQATT and CDR2 SNEGSKA (reference sequence). The CDR3 loop spans 15 amino acids. Deletions cut 1 base from V and 3 bases from J, with 16 bases between. The CDR3 DNA reads as TGCAGTGCTAGAGCCGGGACGCAGCCCATCTACGAGCAGTACTTC. Its translation: CSARAGTQPIYEQYF.